This paragraph covers one T cell receptor beta chain sequence. The CDR3 is 17 amino acids. The germline V gene has CDR1 SGHDT and CDR2 YYEEEE. Trimming cost V 2 bases and J 4 bases, with 21 bases left between them. The data originate from a study of blood T cells in healthy people across ages. Using a J-beta primer mix together with a sample-barcoded 5' primer, a second PCR was run for roughly 6 to 12 cycles. TCRdb processed the 5' RACE reads anew with MiXCR; each CDR3 protein has one entry. The table shows about 1 million distinct CDR3 sequences, with around 27% occurring only once. The same data also went into a second study, on T cells of mothers and their children.

V usage is TRBV5-6 and J usage is TRBJ2-5, with D perhaps matching TRBD1 or TRBD2 (5 bases each). The sample taken for sequencing was blood. The TCR originated in a girl aged 2 to 10 in good health. CDR3 nucleotides: TGTGCCAGCAGCTTCCACCGGGACCTTGAAAGTGGAGAGACCCAGTACTTC. It specifies CASSFHRDLESGETQYF.